The count of the clone carrying this T cell receptor (beta chain) is one. Its antigen is undetermined. This specimen comes from a study of persistence of HIV-infected CD4 T cells. About the research overall: Multiple blood draws of up to 180 mL, except two donors with single leukapheresis.

V dropped 6 bases and J dropped 6; count of bases not matched to a gene: 5. Per germline, CDR1 MNHEY and CDR2 SVGAGI. The CDR3 is 13 residues long. Sequencing used immunoSEQ version 4 in survey mode. Repertoires were generated with immunoSEQ multiplex PCR, while TCRdb's copy carries only in-frame clones and drops some. The data contain 30,000 to 45,000 clones, over 80% of them seen just once; the ten biggest clones take up 1.6%. Cells were stimulated with CMV-infected fibroblast lysates at 10 ug/mL. CD40L-negative CD69-negative CD45RO-high memory CD4+ T cells were sorted as populations depleted of antigen-responding cells.

Sequences were derived from CD4+ T cells sorted from PBMCs after roughly 20-hour stimulation, sampled from a patient who received antiretroviral therapy. The sequence was obtained from an adult man with HIV who was CMV-seropositive. This chain joins TRBV6-5 and TRBJ1-1; 9 positions agree with TRBD1. The DNA of the CDR3 is TGTGCCAGCAGGCGGGACAGGGACGCTGAAGCTTTCTTT. Its protein is CASRRDRDAEAFF.